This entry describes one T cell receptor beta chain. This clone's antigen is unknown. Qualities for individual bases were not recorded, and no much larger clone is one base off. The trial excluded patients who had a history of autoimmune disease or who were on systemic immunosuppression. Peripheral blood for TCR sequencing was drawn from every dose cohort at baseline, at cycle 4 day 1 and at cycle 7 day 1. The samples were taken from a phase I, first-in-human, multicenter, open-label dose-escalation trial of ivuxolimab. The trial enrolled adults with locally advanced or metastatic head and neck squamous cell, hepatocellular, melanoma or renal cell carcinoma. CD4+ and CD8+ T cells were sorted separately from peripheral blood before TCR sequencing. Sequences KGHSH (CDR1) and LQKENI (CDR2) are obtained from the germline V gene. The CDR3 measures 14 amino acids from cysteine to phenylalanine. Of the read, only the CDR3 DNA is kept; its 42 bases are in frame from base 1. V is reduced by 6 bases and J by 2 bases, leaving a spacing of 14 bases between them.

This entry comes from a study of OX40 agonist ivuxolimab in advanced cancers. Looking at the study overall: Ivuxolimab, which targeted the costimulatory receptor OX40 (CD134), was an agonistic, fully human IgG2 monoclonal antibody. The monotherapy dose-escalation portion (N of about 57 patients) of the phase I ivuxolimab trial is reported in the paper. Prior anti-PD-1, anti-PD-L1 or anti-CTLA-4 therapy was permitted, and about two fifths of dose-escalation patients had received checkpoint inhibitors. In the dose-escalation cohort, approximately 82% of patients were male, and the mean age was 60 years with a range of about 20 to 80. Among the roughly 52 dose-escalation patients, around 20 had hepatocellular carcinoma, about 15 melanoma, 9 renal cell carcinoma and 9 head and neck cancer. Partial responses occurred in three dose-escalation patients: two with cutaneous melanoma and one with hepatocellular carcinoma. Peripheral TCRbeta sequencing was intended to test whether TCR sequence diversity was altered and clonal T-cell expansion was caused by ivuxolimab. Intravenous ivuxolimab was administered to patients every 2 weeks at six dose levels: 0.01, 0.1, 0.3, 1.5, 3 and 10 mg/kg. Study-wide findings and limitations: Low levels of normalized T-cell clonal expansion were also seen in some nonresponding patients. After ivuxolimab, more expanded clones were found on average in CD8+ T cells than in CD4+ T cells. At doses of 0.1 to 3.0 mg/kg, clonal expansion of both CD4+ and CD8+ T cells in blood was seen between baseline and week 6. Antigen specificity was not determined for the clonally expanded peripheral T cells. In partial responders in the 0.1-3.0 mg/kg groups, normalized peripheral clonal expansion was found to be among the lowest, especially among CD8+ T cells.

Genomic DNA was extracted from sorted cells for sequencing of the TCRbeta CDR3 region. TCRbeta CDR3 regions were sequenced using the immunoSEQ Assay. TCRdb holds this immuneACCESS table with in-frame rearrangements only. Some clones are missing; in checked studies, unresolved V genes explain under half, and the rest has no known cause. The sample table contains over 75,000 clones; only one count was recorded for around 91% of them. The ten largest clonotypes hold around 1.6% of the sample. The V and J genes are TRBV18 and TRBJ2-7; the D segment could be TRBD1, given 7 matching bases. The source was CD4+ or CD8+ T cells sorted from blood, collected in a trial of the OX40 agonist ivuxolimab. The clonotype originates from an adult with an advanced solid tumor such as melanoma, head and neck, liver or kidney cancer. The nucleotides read TGTGCCAGCTCGGGCGGGGACAGTGCCTACGAGCAGTACTTC. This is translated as CASSGGDSAYEQYF.